Below are 17 T cell receptor beta chains sequenced from a single sample in a study of T cells expressing NK-cell markers. TCRdb re-called the 5' RACE reads and shows each CDR3 protein once, DNA omitted. In all, the sample yields about 460,000 distinct CDR3 sequences. The sequenced sample consisted of blood T cells: a sorted CD56 or NKG2C T cell subset, CD4+ or CD8+ T cells, or bulk PBMC T cells (not recorded which). Every receptor here comes from a woman aged 45 to 65 in good health.

The V call is TRBV12-3 or TRBV12-4, the J call TRBJ2-2. This CDR3 comprises 13 residues. The CDR3: CASSWLSTGELFF.

The CDR3 is CSVETRLDMNTEAFF. This rearrangement joins TRBV29-1 to TRBJ1-1. This CDR3 region has 15 residues. Germline V gene lookup returns CDR1 SQVTM and CDR2 ANQGSEA.

The rearrangement links TRBV19 to TRBJ2-2; TCRdb picks TRBD1, but there is no DNA to check that call. CDR3 length: 15 amino acids. CDR1 is LNHDA, CDR2 SQIVND, per germline (reference sequence). The CDR3 sequence is CASSIAQGVTGELFF.

The chain recombines TRBV5-1 with TRBJ1-2. The germline V gene encodes CDR1 SGHRS and CDR2 YFSETQ. The CDR3 is 12 amino acids. The CDR3 sequence: CASSFERSIYTF.

The genes are TRBV5-1 and TRBJ1-2; with no DNA, the TCRdb D assignment of TRBD1 cannot be verified. This CDR3 region has 14 residues. From germline, CDR1 is SGHRS and CDR2 YFSETQ. CDR3 loop: CASSLIGQNYGYTF.

The chain uses TRBV12-3 or TRBV12-4 and TRBJ2-4; TCRdb names TRBD1, which stays unverified in the absence of DNA. This CDR3 spans 16 amino acids. CDR3: CASSLGGPLAKNIQYF.

The chain employs TRBV15 and TRBJ1-5; no DNA is available, so the TRBD1 call from TCRdb remains unchecked. The CDR3 is 17 amino acids. Germline V gene lookup returns CDR1 LNHNV and CDR2 YYDKDF (reference sequence). The CDR3 protein is CATSRDRIRVVDQPQHF.

CDR3: CASSQGRNSNQPQHF. The chain links TRBV3-1 to TRBJ1-5. Germline V gives CDR1 LGHDT, CDR2 YNNKEL (reference sequence). The CDR3 runs 15 residues.

This sequence joins TRBV29-1 and TRBJ2-6. The length of the CDR3 is 16 residues. Germline-derived CDR1 and CDR2 are SQVTM and ANQGSEA. The CDR3 reads CSVVPDIFSGANVLTF.

The rearrangement joins TRBV7-2 to TRBJ2-5; checking the TCRdb D call of TRBD2 is not possible without DNA. Germline CDR1 SGHTA, CDR2 FQGNSA. This CDR3 spans 17 amino acids. The chain's CDR3 is CASSPGGGAGVGETQYF. Based on the CDR3 plus reference TRBV7-2 and TRBJ2-5, the full variable domain is GAGVSQSPSNKVTEKGKDVELRCDPISGHTALYWYRQSLGQGLEFLIYFQGNSAPDKSGLPSDRFSAERTGGSVSTLTIQRTQQEDSAVYLCASSPGGGAGVGETQYFGPGTRLLVL.

The chain links TRBV9 to TRBJ2-1; TCRdb's D call, TRBD2, is unchecked because there is no DNA. This CDR3 comprises 12 residues. CDR1 SGDLS and CDR2 YYNGEE come from the germline V gene. CDR3 residues: CASSPYRDEQFF.

The chain recombines TRBV20-1 with TRBJ2-5; TCRdb picks TRBD2, but there is no DNA to check that call. Germline V gene sequence: CDR1 DFQATT, CDR2 SNEGSKA (reference sequence). The CDR3 covers 18 residues. CDR3 region: CSARAPPSGRPFMRTQYF.

V usage is TRBV29-1 and J usage is TRBJ2-1; TCRdb gives TRBD2 as the D gene, but with no DNA this cannot be confirmed. Germline assignment: CDR1 SQVTM and CDR2 ANQGSEA. The CDR3 extends over 15 amino acids. CDR3 protein: CSANPGLAVYNEQFF.

V usage is TRBV7-3 and J usage is TRBJ2-2; there is no DNA to check the TCRdb D call of TRBD1. Per germline, CDR1 SGHTA and CDR2 FQGTGA. The CDR3 is made up of 13 amino acids. CDR3 sequence: CASSPPGNGELFF.

This sequence joins TRBV5-1 and TRBJ2-2; TCRdb proposes TRBD1, but this gene call is untestable without DNA. The germline V gene encodes CDR1 SGHRS and CDR2 YFSETQ. The CDR3 sequence is 16 residues long. Here the CDR3 reads CASSPTVLGSSGELFF.

The rearrangement links TRBV12-3 or TRBV12-4 to TRBJ2-3. This CDR3 has 11 residues. CDR3 sequence: CASTRTDTQYF.

CDR3 loop: CASSGAPGKTDTQYF. This chain joins TRBV3-1 and TRBJ2-3; there is no DNA to check the TCRdb D call of TRBD1. Germline V gives CDR1 LGHDT, CDR2 YNNKEL (reference sequence). The CDR3 is 15 amino acids.